This TCR beta chain was identified in a study of early stage breast cancer tumors (dated by TCRdb to 2016 to 2017). Broadly, across the study: Of the 15 to 20 invasive breast tumors, 12 to 13 were found to be estrogen receptor-positive, progesterone receptor-positive and HER2-negative. Of the roughly 12 ER+/PR+/HER2- tumors, eight were classified as invasive ductal carcinomas and four as invasive lobular carcinomas. The average read coverage per sample was around 10-fold. The samples as a whole yielded 2 million to 3 million detected templates, corresponding to nearly 1,100,000 unique clonotypes. Study-level results and caveats: Enriched TCRB sequences shared across patients were mostly commonly generated sequences, unlikely to play an important role in the tumor microenvironment. Repertoires from blood and normal breast were more alike than repertoires from blood and tumor, and in about 90% of the 16 patients, comparing each tissue with blood separated tumor from normal. Compared with adjacent normal breast tissue, tumors had higher clonality and around 2.7-fold greater T cell density. Sequencing bulk genomic DNA from unsorted cells could not capture chain pairing or functional markers like CD4, CD8 and FOXP3. Analysis by tumor subtype was prevented by the small cohort size.

Each sample was amplified in two independent genomic DNA replicates, using about 0.47 ug for blood and approximately 1.6 ug for tumor or normal breast. TCRB sequencing of genomic DNA was carried out with the ImmunoSeq Intro kit according to the manufacturer's instructions. Multiplex PCR was run for 25 to 35 cycles using proprietary primers and spike-in control sequences for absolute quantification. An 87-bp fragment spanning the CDR3 and flanking V and J genes was sequenced with single-end 150-bp reads. Each lane of an Illumina MiSeq running version 3.0 chemistry carried seven multiplexed samples, with two replicates apiece. In the source study's methods: Raw data were processed with the vendor's proprietary pipeline, and both replicates were merged into a single result per sample. Clonotypes were defined as productive rearrangements sharing the V-gene family, CDR3 amino acid sequence and J-gene segment. To compute clonality, the normalized Shannon entropy (Pielou evenness) of TCRB abundances was subtracted from 1. T cell density was estimated by dividing total templates by the number of input cells inferred from the DNA input amount. Recon with default parameters was used to estimate total repertoire diversity and clonality. Clonotypes with over 0.1% abundance in tumor and at least 32-fold higher abundance in tumor than in normal breast were defined as tumor-enriched. TCRdb retrieved this table from immuneACCESS and kept in-frame rearrangements only. Not all clones are present; in checked studies, unresolved V genes account for under half, and no reason is known for the remainder. That table gives V, J and clone size, and the DNA gave D and trimming. The sample table shows roughly 8,400 clones, and 60% to 85% are seen once. Around 7.9% of the sample goes to the ten largest clones.

With regard to this clone: Its binding antigen is unknown. No much larger clonotype is one base removed from it; base qualities were not supplied.

Adjacent normal breast tissue was collected roughly 1.7-4 cm away from the tumor, rinsed in PBS and stored in prechilled RNAlater. Because normal breast tissue has high lipid content and low cell density, roughly 90-320 mg of normal breast tissue was often needed to obtain enough DNA. The study profiled bulk TCR beta-chain repertoires in matched peripheral blood, tumor and adjacent normal breast tissue taken from over 15 patients with early-stage breast cancer. Genomic DNA was extracted with the Qiagen AllPrep DNA/RNA Mini kit. The junction shows trimming of 2 bases on V and 3 bases on J, plus 17 bases between the germline ends. CDR1 and CDR2 (LNHNV, YYDKDF) derive from the germline V gene (reference sequence). Taken from cysteine to phenylalanine, the CDR3 has 17 residues. Only the CDR3 region is kept as DNA, spanning 51 bases read in frame from base 1.

Recombination connected TRBV15 to TRBJ2-1, and the D gene may be TRBD1, 5 bases matching. The clonotype was recovered from a person aged 55 to 70 with breast cancer. The sequencing input was normal breast tissue next to the tumor. The CDR3 loop reads CATSRSYRFSLYNEQFF. The DNA is as follows: TGTGCCACCAGCAGATCCTACAGGTTTTCCCTCTACAATGAGCAGTTCTTC.